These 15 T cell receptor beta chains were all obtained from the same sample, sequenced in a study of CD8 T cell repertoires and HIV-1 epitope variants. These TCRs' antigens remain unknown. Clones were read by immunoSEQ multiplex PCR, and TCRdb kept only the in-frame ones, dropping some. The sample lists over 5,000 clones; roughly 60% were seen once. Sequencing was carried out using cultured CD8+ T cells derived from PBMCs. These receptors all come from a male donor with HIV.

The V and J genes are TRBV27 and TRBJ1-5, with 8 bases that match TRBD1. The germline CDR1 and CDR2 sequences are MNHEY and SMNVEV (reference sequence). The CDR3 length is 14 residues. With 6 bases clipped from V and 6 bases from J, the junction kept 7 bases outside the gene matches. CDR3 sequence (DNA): TGTGCCAGCAGCTCGGACAGGGTCGGTCAGCCCCAGCATTTT. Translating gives CASSSDRVGQPQHF.

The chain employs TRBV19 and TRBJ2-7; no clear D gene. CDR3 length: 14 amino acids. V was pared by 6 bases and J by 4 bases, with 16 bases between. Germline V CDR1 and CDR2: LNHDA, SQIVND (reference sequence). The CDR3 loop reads CASSRPGLGYEQYF. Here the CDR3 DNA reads TGTGCCAGTAGCCGACCCGGTTTGGGATACGAGCAGTACTTC.

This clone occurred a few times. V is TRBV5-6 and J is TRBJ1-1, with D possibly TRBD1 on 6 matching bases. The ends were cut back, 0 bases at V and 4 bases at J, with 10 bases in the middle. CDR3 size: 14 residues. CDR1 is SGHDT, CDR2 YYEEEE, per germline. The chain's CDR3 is CASSLVQGFTEAFF. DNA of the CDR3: TGTGCCAGCAGCTTGGTTCAGGGGTTCACTGAAGCTTTCTTT.

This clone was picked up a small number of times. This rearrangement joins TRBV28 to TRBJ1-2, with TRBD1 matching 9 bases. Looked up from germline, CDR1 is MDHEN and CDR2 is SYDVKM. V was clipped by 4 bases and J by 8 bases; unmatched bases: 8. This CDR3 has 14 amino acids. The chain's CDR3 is CASSSRDRAFGYTF. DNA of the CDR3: TGTGCCAGCAGTTCCCGGGACAGGGCCTTCGGCTACACCTTC.

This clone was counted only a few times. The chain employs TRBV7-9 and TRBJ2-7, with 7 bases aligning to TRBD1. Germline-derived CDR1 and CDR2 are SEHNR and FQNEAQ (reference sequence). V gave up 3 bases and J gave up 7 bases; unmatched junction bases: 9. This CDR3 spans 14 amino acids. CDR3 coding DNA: TGTGCCAGCAGCTTGGGACAGTACCTTCGTGAGCAGTACTTC. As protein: CASSLGQYLREQYF.

The CDR3 DNA reads as TGTGCCAGCAGCTTAAGCAATCAGCCCCAGCATTTT. It yields the protein CASSLSNQPQHF. The rearrangement uses TRBV7-9 and TRBJ1-5; D gene ambiguous. V was clipped by 2 bases and J by 1 base, with 0 bases between them. CDR1 is SEHNR and CDR2 is FQNEAQ in the germline V gene (reference sequence). This CDR3 has 12 residues.

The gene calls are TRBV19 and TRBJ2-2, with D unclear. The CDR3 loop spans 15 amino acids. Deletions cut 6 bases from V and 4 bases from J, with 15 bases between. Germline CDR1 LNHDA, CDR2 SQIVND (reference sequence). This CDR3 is CASREVFKATGELFF. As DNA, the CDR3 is TGTGCCAGTAGAGAAGTGTTTAAGGCCACCGGGGAGCTGTTTTTT.

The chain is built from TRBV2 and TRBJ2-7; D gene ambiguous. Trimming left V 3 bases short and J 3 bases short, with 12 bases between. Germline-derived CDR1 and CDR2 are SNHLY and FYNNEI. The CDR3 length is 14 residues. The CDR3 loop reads CASSDELEIYEQYF. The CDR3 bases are TGTGCCAGCAGTGACGAGCTCGAGATCTACGAGCAGTACTTC.

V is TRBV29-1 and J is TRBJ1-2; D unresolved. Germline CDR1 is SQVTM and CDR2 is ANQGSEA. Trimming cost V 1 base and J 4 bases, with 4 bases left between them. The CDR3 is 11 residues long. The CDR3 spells CSVEASYGYTF. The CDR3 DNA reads TGCAGCGTTGAAGCGAGCTATGGCTACACCTTC.

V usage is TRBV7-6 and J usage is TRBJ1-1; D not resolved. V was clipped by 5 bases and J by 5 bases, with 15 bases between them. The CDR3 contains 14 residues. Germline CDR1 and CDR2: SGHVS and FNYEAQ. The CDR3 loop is CASSINPIGTEAFF. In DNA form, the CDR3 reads TGTGCCAGCAGCATTAACCCTATCGGGACTGAAGCTTTCTTT.

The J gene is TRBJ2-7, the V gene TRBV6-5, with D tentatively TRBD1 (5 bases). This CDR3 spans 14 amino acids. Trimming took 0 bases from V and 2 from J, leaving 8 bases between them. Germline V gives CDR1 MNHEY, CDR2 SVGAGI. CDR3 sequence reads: CASSYSTGAYEQYF. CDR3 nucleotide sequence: TGTGCCAGCAGTTACTCCACAGGAGCCTACGAGCAGTACTTC.

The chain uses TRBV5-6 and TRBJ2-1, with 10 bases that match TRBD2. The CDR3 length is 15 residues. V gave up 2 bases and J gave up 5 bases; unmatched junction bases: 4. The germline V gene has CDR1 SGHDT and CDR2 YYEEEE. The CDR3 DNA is TGTGCCAGCAGCTTATTAGCGGGAGGAGACAATGAGCAGTTCTTC. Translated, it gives CASSLLAGGDNEQFF.

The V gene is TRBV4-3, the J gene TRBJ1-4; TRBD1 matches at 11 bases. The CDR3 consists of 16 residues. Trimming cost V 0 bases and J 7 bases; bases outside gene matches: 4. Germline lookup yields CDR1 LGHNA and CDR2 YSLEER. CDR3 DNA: TGCGCCAGCAGCCAAGATGCCGGGACAGGGGGTGAAAAACTGTTTTTT. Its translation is CASSQDAGTGGEKLFF.

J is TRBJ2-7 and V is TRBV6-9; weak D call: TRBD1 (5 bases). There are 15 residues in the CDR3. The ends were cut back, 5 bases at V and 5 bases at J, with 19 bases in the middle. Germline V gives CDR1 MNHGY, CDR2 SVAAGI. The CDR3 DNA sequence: TGTGCCAGCAGTGGGGATGGGGCAGGTGTCGACGAGCAGTACTTC. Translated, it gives CASSGDGAGVDEQYF.

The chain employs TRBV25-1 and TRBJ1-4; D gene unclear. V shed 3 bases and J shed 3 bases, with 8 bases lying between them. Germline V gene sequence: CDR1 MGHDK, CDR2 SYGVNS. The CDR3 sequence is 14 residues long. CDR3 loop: CASSDLGSNEKLFF. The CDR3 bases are TGTGCCAGCAGTGACTTGGGATCTAATGAAAAACTGTTTTTT.